This TCR beta chain was sequenced in a study of PD-1 blockade in classical Hodgkin lymphoma. Notes on the study in general: Undefined causes, possibly disease activity or prior therapy, underlie the repertoire differences. By C4D1, diversity of CD4+ TCRs had risen significantly, whereas that of CD8+ TCRs had not. Reports indicated that newly diagnosed patients had lower baseline TCR diversity than healthy donors did. Those achieving complete response showed baseline diversity like newly diagnosed patients.

Sequencing was performed with immunoSEQ multiplex PCR; in TCRdb, only in-frame clones are kept and a portion is missing. The table lists about 98,000 clones, roughly 92% of them singletons, with roughly 2.8% in the top ten. Concerning this clone: Its antigen is still unknown.

Each patient's relapse followed autologous stem cell transplantation, and brentuximab vedotin exposure varied. Germline V gene lookup returns CDR1 GTSNPN and CDR2 SVGIG (reference sequence). The CDR3 length is 13 residues. Trimming shortened V by 6 bases and J by 0 bases, and 9 bases separated the two germline ends. This receptor was obtained from a human donor with classical Hodgkin lymphoma. The V call is TRBV30, the J call TRBJ2-1, with a weak D call TRBD2 (6 bases). The sequences come from peripheral blood mononuclear cells (PBMCs), collected at baseline. CDR3 in amino acids: CACSGLSYNEQFF. CDR3 coding DNA: TGTGCCTGCAGCGGGCTCTCCTACAATGAGCAGTTCTTC.